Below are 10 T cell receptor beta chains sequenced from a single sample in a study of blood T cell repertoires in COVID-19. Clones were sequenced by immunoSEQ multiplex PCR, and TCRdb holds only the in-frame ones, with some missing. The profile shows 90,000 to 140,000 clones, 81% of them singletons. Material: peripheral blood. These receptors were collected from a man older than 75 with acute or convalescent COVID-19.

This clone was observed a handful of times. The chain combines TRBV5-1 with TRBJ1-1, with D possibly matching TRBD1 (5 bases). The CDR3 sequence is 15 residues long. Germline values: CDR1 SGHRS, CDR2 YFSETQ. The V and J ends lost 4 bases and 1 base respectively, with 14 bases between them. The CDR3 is CASSAIGQGNTEAFF. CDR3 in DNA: TGCGCCAGCAGCGCGATCGGTCAGGGGAACACTGAAGCTTTCTTT.

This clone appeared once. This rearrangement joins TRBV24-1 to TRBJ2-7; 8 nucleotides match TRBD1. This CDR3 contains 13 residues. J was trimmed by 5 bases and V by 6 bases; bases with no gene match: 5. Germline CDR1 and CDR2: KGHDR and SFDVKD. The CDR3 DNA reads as TGTGCCACCAGTACCCAGGGGGCCAACGAGCAGTACTTC. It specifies CATSTQGANEQYF.

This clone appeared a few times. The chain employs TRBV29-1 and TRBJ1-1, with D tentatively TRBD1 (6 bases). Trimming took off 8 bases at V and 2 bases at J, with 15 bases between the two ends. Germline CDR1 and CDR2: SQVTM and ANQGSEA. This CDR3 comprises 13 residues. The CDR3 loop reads CSSNRDINTEAFF. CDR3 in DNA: TGCAGCTCAAACAGGGACATTAACACTGAAGCTTTCTTT.

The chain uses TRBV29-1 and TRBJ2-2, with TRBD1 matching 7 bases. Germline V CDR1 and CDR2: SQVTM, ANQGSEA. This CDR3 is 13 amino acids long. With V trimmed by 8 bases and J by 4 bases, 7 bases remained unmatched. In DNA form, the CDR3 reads TGCAGCACCCGAGCAGGGGGCACCGGGGAGCTGTTTTTT. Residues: CSTRAGGTGELFF.

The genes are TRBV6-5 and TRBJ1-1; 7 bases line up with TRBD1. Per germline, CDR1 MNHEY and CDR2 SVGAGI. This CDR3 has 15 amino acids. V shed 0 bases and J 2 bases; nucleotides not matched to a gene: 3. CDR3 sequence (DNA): TGTGCCAGCAGTTACTCGGACAGGACTAACACTGAAGCTTTCTTT. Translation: CASSYSDRTNTEAFF.

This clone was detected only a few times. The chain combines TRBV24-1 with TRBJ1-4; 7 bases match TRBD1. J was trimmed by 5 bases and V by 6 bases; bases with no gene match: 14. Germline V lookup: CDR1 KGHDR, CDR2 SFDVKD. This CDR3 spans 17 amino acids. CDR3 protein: CATSPLQRGQQNEKLFF. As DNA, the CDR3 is TGTGCCACCAGTCCCCTCCAGAGGGGACAGCAGAATGAAAAACTGTTTTTT.

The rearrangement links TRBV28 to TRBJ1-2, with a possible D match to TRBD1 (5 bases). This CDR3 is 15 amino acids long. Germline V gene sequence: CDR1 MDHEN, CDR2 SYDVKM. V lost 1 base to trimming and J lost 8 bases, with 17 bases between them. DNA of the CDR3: TGTGCCAGCAGTTTATCGGGCCCCAGCGGGGGAGGCTACACCTTC. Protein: CASSLSGPSGGGYTF.

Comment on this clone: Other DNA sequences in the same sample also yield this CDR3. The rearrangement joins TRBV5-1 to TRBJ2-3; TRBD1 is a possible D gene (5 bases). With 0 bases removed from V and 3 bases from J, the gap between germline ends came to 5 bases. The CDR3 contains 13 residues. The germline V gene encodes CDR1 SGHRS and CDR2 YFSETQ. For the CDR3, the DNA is TGCGCCAGCAGCTTGGCAGGGACAGATACGCAGTATTTT. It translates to CASSLAGTDTQYF.

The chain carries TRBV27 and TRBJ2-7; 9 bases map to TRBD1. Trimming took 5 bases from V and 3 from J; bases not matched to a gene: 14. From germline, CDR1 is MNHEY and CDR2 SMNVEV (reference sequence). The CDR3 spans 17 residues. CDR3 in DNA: TGTGCCAGCAGTCCACTCCGGGACAGGGAGCGGGGCTACGAGCAGTACTTC. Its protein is CASSPLRDRERGYEQYF.

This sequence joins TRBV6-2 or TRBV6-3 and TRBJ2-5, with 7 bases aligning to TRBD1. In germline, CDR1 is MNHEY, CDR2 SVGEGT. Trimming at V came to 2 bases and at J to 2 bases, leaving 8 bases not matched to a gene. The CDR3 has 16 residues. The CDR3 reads CASSYGGIRGQETQYF. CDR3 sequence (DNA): TGTGCCAGCAGTTACGGAGGTATCAGGGGGCAAGAGACCCAGTACTTC.